The clone carrying this T cell receptor (beta chain) was counted ten times or more. The target antigen is unknown. TCRdb reanalysed the multiplex PCR reads using MiXCR and keeps one entry per CDR3 protein. The top ten clones hold 2.2% of a sample with some 140,000 distinct CDR3 sequences, about 20% of them seen once. Axillary draining lymph nodes of breast cancer patients supplied the node samples. Trimming cost V 6 bases and J 4 bases, with 12 bases left between them. Germline V gene data show CDR1 as KGHSH and CDR2 as LQKENI. This CDR3 spans 14 amino acids. This sample is part of a study of breast tumors, draining lymph nodes, adjacent tissues. Study-wide points: Luminal-like breast cancer showed significantly greater tumor-nontumor repertoire similarity than basal-like breast cancer did. The lymph node origin of tumor T cells was framed as consistent with a hypothesis, not demonstrated. Tumor TCR diversity was below lymph nodes but above nontumor tissue. Data fit most tumor T cells coming from lymph node, expanding in tumor.

Sequenced: axillary lymph node tissue. This TCR came from a female donor with breast cancer. Some clones in this sample may be carry-over from other donors' samples. The chain carries TRBV18 and TRBJ1-4, with D unresolved. The CDR3 DNA is TGTGCCAGCTCGCTAGACGGTAGTAATGAAAAACTGTTTTTT. Protein product: CASSLDGSNEKLFF. Using reference TRBV18 and TRBJ1-4 for the parts outside the CDR3, the full variable domain is NAGVMQNPRHLVRRRGQEARLRCSPMKGHSHVYWYRQLPEEGLKFMVYLQKENIIDESGMPKERFSAEFPKEGPSILRIQQVVRGDSAAYFCASSLDGSNEKLFFGSGTQLSVL.